This T cell receptor (beta chain) was identified in a study of cytomegalovirus exposure and HLA in healthy donors. Study results and limitations: Among the most significant clusters, several appeared linked to common viral pathogens in a later analysis. It was confirmed in vitro that three of the CMV-associated chains were specific for CMV antigens. In a later analysis, V- and J-gene trimming of beta chains associated with a DCLRE1C missense variant, replicated independently.

With 60 Vbeta and 13 Jbeta primers, the PCR was carried out. Produced via immunoSEQ multiplex PCR; TCRdb's table is partial and in-frame only. The table has 150,000 to 200,000 clones, 70% to 80% seen once; the top ten hold 0.9% to 1.1%. Nominally healthy donors provided the samples, though records likely missed some immune exposures. CDR1 is SSHAT, CDR2 FNYEAQ, per germline (reference sequence). CDR3 size: 15 residues. Note on this clone: Its target is unknown. Compared with germline, one end of the junction differs, possibly owing to a read error.

What was sequenced was PBMCs. The clonotype originates from a middle-aged woman in good health and CMV-seronegative. This chain uses TRBV7-7 with TRBJ2-5; 10 bases line up with TRBD2. CDR3 amino acids: CASSRSSGSQETQYF. The CDR3 DNA reads as TGTGCTAGCAGCCGTTCTAGCGGGAGCCAAGAGACCCAGTACTTC.